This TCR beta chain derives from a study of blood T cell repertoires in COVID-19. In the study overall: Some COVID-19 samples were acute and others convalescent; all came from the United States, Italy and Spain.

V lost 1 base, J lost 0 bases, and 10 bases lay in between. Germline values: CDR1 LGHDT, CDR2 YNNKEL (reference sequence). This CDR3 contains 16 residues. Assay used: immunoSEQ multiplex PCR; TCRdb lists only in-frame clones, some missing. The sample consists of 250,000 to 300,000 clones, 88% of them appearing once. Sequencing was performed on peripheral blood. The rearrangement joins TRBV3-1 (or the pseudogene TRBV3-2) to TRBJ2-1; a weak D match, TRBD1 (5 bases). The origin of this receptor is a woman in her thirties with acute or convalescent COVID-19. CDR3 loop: CASSQGEGDSYNEQFF. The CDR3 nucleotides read TGTGCCAGCAGCCAAGGCGAAGGGGACTCCTACAATGAGCAGTTCTTC.